What follows are 15 T cell receptor beta chains derived from one specimen sequenced in a study of T cell responses to AZD1222 COVID-19 vaccine. Using immunoSEQ multiplex PCR, the repertoire was profiled, and TCRdb retains in-frame clones only, with some absent. Of 250,000 to 300,000 clones in the sample, around 92% are singletons; the top ten hold roughly 0.6%. The sequencing used peripheral blood, collected 28 days after the second AZD1222 dose. These receptors all stem from an adult who received the AZD1222 COVID-19 vaccine.

The V call is TRBV7-3, the J call TRBJ2-2, with 7 bases identical to TRBD2. The CDR3 consists of 16 residues. Germline V CDR1 and CDR2: SGHTA, FQGTGA. The V segment lost 1 base and the J segment 2 bases; nucleotides outside the gene matches: 4. The CDR3 is CASSLMAGDNTGELFF. The CDR3 nucleotides read TGTGCCAGCAGCTTAATGGCGGGAGATAACACCGGGGAGCTGTTTTTT. The entire variable domain, with the rest obtained from reference TRBV7-3 and TRBJ2-2, is as follows: GAGVSQTPSNKVTEKGKYVELRCDPISGHTALYWYRQSLGQGPEFLIYFQGTGAADDSGLPNDRFFAVRPEGSVSTLKIQRTERGDSAVYLCASSLMAGDNTGELFFGEGSRLTVL.

V and J are TRBV15 and TRBJ1-2, with unresolved D. Germline V lookup: CDR1 LNHNV, CDR2 YYDKDF (reference sequence). Trimming removed 0 bases from V and 3 bases from J, with 8 bases in between. The CDR3 is 14 residues long. In DNA, the CDR3 is TGTGCCACCAGCAGAGAGCGGACGGACTATGGCTACACCTTC. This sequence encodes CATSRERTDYGYTF.

CDR3 DNA sequence: TGCGCCAGCAGCCAAGAGAATCTTTATCGAGACACCATATATTTT. It is translated as CASSQENLYRDTIYF. The chain employs TRBV4-1 and TRBJ1-3; D is unresolved. Trimming stripped 0 bases from V and 8 bases from J, with 14 bases between. Germline V gene lookup returns CDR1 MGHRA and CDR2 YSYEKL. The CDR3 sequence is 15 residues long.

The CDR3 nucleotides are TGTGCTGGACAGACGAGCTCCTACGAGCAGTACTTC. Its protein is CAGQTSSYEQYF. V usage is TRBV30 and J usage is TRBJ2-7; possible D gene TRBD1, 6 bases. There are 12 residues in the CDR3. Germline assignment: CDR1 GTSNPN and CDR2 SVGIG (reference sequence).

The J gene is TRBJ2-2, the V gene TRBV6-5, with D possibly matching TRBD2 (6 bases). This CDR3 is built from 15 residues. Per germline, CDR1 MNHEY and CDR2 SVGAGI. V lost 0 bases and J 7 bases, leaving 12 bases between the germline ends. CDR3 loop: CASSYSGGKDGELFF. CDR3 bases: TGTGCCAGCAGTTACTCTGGGGGGAAAGACGGGGAGCTGTTTTTT.

J is TRBJ2-5 and V is TRBV2; 8 nucleotides match TRBD1. The CDR3 totals 14 residues. CDR1 SNHLY and CDR2 FYNNEI come from the germline V gene. V shed 2 bases and J 5 bases; nucleotides not matched to a gene: 4. CDR3 nucleotides: TGTGCCAGCAGTGAACAGGGGGCTAAGGAGACCCAGTACTTC. Protein: CASSEQGAKETQYF.

In its sample, this clone was seen a few times. The chain employs TRBV19 and TRBJ1-2, with D hard to call. CDR3 length equals 13 residues. Looked up from germline, CDR1 is LNHDA and CDR2 is SQIVND (reference sequence). Trimming shortened V by 5 bases and J by 5 bases, and 12 bases separated the two germline ends. The chain's CDR3 is CASSEELRYGYTF. The CDR3 coding sequence is TGTGCCAGTAGTGAGGAGCTCCGGTATGGCTACACCTTC.

The chain links TRBV19 to TRBJ1-5, with no clear D. The CDR3 is 14 amino acids. CDR1 is LNHDA, CDR2 SQIVND, per germline (reference sequence). The V end was cut by 1 base, the J end by 9 bases, with 13 bases between. CDR3 protein: CASSIAAGQLPQHF. Written as DNA, the CDR3 is TGTGCCAGTAGTATAGCCGCCGGGCAATTGCCCCAGCATTTT.

The rearrangement uses TRBV27 and TRBJ1-4, with D perhaps TRBD1 (5 bases). V was pared by 3 bases and J by 7 bases, with 9 bases between. The CDR3 spans 13 residues. The germline V gene has CDR1 MNHEY and CDR2 SMNVEV (reference sequence). CDR3 residues: CASSFRGGEKLFF. The CDR3 bases are TGTGCCAGCAGTTTTAGGGGTGGTGAAAAACTGTTTTTT.

This sequence joins TRBV9 and TRBJ2-1; TRBD2 might be the D (6 bases). V lost 4 bases and J 0 bases, leaving 17 bases between the germline ends. This CDR3 spans 17 amino acids. Germline V gene data show CDR1 as SGDLS and CDR2 as YYNGEE. The CDR3: CASSPKAGAGSYNEQFF. DNA for the CDR3: TGTGCCAGCAGCCCGAAAGCCGGAGCGGGCTCCTACAATGAGCAGTTCTTC.

The J gene is TRBJ2-2, the V gene TRBV29-1; D possibly uses TRBD1 or TRBD2 (6 bases each). This CDR3 is 14 amino acids long. Germline CDR1 SQVTM, CDR2 ANQGSEA. V was cut by 4 bases and J by 0 bases, with 9 bases left in between. CDR3 amino acids: CSVGGAANTGELFF. The DNA for the CDR3 is TGCAGCGTTGGGGGGGCCGCGAACACCGGGGAGCTGTTTTTT.

The chain links TRBV6-6 to TRBJ1-3; tentative D call: TRBD1 (6 bases). CDR3 length: 16 residues. The germline gives CDR1 MNHNY, CDR2 SVGAGI (reference sequence). V shed 7 bases and J shed 1 base, with 17 bases lying between them. CDR3 nucleotide sequence: TGTGCCAGCACTCAAACTAGGGGGGCGTCTGGAAACACCATATATTTT. It yields the protein CASTQTRGASGNTIYF.

The chain recombines TRBV9 with TRBJ1-5, with 9 bases identical to TRBD1. The germline V gene has CDR1 SGDLS and CDR2 YYNGEE. J gave up 3 bases and V 0 bases, and 1 base lay outside the gene matches. The CDR3 covers 15 residues. CDR3 coding DNA: TGTGCCAGCAGCGTAGGACAGGGGGACAATCAGCCCCAGCATTTT. Encoded protein: CASSVGQGDNQPQHF.

This chain connects TRBV19 to TRBJ2-1; no reliable D call. CDR1 and CDR2 from the germline V gene are LNHDA and SQIVND (reference sequence). Deletions cut 3 bases from V and 9 bases from J, with 9 bases between. CDR3 length equals 12 residues. The CDR3 is CASSIRIGEQFF. CDR3 DNA sequence: TGTGCCAGTAGTATCAGGATCGGTGAGCAGTTCTTC.

This clone was seen once. CDR3 nucleotide sequence: TGTGCCAGCAGCGCGCAGGGAAATAATTCACCCCTCCACTTT. Translating gives CASSAQGNNSPLHF. This sequence joins TRBV9 and TRBJ1-6; weak D call: TRBD1 (5 bases). Germline V gene data show CDR1 as SGDLS and CDR2 as YYNGEE. V dropped 3 bases and J dropped 5 bases, with 9 bases sitting between them. The CDR3 contains 14 residues.